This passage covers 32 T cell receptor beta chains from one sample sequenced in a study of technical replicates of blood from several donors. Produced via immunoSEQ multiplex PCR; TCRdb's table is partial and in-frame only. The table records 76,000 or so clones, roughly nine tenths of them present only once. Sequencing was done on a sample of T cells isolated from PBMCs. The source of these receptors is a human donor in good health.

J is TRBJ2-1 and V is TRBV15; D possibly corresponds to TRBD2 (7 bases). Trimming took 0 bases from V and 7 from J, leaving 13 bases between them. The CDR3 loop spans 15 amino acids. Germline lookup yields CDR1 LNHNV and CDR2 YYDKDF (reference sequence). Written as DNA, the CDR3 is TGTGCCACCAGCAGAGAAAGGGGGGGCACGAATGAGCAGTTCTTC. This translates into CATSRERGGTNEQFF. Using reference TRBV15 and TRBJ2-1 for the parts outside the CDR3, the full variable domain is DAMVIQNPRYQVTQFGKPVTLSCSQTLNHNVMYWYQQKSSQAPKLLFHYYDKDFNNEADTPDNFQSRRPNTSFCFLDIRSPGLGDTAMYLCATSRERGGTNEQFFGPGTRLTVL.

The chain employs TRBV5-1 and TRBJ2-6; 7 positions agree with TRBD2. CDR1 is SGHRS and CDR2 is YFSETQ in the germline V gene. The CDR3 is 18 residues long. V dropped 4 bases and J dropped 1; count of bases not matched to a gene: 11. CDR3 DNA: TGCGCCAGCAGCCCTCTTGTGGGGAGGGGTTCTGGGGCCAACGTCCTGACTTTC. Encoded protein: CASSPLVGRGSGANVLTF.

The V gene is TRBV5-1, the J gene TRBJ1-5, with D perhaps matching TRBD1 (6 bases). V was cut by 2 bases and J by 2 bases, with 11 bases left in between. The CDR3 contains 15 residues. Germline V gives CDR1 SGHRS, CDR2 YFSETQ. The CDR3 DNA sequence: TGCGCCAGCAGCTTTATGGGGGCGGGCAATCAGCCCCAGCATTTT. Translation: CASSFMGAGNQPQHF.

CDR3 bases: TGTGCCAGCAGCTTCGACAGGGGGCAAGAGACCCAGTACTTC. Its protein product is CASSFDRGQETQYF. J is TRBJ2-5 and V is TRBV9, with 9 bases identical to TRBD1. Germline lookup yields CDR1 SGDLS and CDR2 YYNGEE. V was pared by 4 bases and J by 2 bases, with 3 bases of the junction left unmatched. CDR3 length equals 14 residues. The entire variable domain, with the rest obtained from reference TRBV9 and TRBJ2-5, is as follows: DSGVTQTPKHLITATGQRVTLRCSPRSGDLSVYWYQQSLDQGLQFLIQYYNGEERAKGNILERFSAQQFPDLHSELNLSSLELGDSALYFCASSFDRGQETQYFGPGTRLLVL.

The CDR3 reads CASSPNPGDYEQYF. In DNA form, the CDR3 reads TGTGCCAGCAGCCCTAACCCAGGGGACTACGAGCAGTACTTC. The chain links TRBV7-9 to TRBJ2-7; weak D call: TRBD1 (6 bases). The CDR3 spans 14 residues. The germline V gene encodes CDR1 SEHNR and CDR2 FQNEAQ (reference sequence). Between the trimmed V and J ends, which lost 5 bases and 3 bases, there was a span of 14 bases.

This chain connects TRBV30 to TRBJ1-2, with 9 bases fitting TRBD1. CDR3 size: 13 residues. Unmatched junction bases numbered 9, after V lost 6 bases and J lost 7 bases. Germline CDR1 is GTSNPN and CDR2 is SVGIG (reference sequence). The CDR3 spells CACTGGAAIGYTF. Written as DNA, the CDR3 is TGTGCCTGCACAGGGGGCGCTGCTATTGGCTACACCTTC.

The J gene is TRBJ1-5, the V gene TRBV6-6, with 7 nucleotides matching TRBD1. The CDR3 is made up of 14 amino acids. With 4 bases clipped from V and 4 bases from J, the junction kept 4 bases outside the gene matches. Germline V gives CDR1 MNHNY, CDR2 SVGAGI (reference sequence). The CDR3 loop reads CASSLPTGNQPQHF. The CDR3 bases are TGTGCCAGCAGTTTACCGACAGGGAATCAGCCCCAGCATTTT.

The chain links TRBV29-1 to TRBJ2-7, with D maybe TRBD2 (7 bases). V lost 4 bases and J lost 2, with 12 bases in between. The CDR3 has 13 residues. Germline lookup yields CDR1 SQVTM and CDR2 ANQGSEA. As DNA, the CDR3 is TGCAGCGTTGGGGGAGGGACAACCTACGAGCAGTACTTC. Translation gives CSVGGGTTYEQYF.

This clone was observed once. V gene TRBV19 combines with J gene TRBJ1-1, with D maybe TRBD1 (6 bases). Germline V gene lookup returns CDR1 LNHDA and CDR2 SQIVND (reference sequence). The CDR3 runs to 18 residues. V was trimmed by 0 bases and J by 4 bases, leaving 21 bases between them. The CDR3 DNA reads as TGTGCCAGTAGTATAGATTGGGGAGTGGGCAGGGGTAGCACTGAAGCTTTCTTT. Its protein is CASSIDWGVGRGSTEAFF.

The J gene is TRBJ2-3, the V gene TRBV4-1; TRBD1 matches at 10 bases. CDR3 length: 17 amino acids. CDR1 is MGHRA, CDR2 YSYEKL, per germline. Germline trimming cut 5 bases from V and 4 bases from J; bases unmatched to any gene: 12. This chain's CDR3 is CASSSPKPGQGSDTQYF. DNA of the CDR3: TGCGCCAGCAGCTCCCCCAAACCGGGACAGGGGTCAGATACGCAGTATTTT.

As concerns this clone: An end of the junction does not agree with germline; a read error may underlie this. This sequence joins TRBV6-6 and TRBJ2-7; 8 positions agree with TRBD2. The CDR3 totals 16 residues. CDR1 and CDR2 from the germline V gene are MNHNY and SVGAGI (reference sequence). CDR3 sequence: CASSYLAGPSSYEQYF. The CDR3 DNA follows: TGTGCCAGCAGCTACTTAGCGGGACCGAGCTCCTACGAGCAGTACTTC.

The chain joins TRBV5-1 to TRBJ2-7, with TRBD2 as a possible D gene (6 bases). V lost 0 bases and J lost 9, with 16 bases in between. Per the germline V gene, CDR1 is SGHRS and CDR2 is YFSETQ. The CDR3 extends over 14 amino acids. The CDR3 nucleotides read TGCGCCAGCAGCTTGGGGAGAGGAGGGGACTTGCAGTACTTC. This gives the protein CASSLGRGGDLQYF.

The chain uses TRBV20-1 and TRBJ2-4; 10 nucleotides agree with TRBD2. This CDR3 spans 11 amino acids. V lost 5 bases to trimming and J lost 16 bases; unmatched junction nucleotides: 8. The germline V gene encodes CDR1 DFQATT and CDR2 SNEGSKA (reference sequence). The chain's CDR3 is CSALLAGPLYF. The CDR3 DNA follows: TGCAGTGCTCTACTAGCGGGACCCTTATACTTC.

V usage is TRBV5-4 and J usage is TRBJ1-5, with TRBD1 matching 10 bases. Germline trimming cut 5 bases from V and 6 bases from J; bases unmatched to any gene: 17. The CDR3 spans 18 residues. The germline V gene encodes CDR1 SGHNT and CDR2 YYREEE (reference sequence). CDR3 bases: TGTGCCAGCAGGGAACCCGGGACAGGGGAGTGGTTGAGTCAGCCCCAGCATTTT. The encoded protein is CASREPGTGEWLSQPQHF.

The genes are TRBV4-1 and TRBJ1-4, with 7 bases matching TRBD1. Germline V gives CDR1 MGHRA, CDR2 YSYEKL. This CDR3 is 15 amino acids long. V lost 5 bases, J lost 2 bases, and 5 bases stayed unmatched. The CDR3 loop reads CASSLLQGTNEKLFF. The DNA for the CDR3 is TGCGCCAGCAGCTTACTACAGGGGACTAATGAAAAACTGTTTTTT.

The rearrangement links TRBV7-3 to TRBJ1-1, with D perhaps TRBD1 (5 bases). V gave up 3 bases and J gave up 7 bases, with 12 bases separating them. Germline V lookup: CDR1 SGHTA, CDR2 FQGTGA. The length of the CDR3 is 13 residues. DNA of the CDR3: TGTGCCAGCAGCTTTGGGGGGAGGGGTGAAGCTTTCTTT. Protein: CASSFGGRGEAFF.

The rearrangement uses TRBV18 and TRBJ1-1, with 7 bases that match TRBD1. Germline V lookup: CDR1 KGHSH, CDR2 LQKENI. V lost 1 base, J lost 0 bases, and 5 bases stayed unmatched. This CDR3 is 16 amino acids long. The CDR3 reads CASSPRDSRLNTEAFF. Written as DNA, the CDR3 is TGTGCCAGCTCACCACGGGACAGTAGATTGAACACTGAAGCTTTCTTT.

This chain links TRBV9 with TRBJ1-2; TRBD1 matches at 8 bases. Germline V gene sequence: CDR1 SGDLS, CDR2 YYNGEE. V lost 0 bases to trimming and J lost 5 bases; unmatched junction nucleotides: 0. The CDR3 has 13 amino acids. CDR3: CASSVGTGYGYTF. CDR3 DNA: TGTGCCAGCAGCGTAGGGACAGGGTATGGCTACACCTTC.

CDR3 nucleotide sequence: TGTGCCAGCGCACTAGCGGGGTTAAGGGGGCAGTTCTTC. As protein: CASALAGLRGQFF. The chain couples TRBV27 to TRBJ2-1; 10 nucleotides match TRBD2. The CDR3 length is 13 residues. V lost 8 bases and J lost 12; bases outside the gene matches: 10. The germline V gene has CDR1 MNHEY and CDR2 SMNVEV (reference sequence).

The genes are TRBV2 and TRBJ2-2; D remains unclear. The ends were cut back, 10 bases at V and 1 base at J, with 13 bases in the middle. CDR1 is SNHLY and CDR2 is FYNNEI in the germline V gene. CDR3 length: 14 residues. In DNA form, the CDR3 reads TGTGCCACTTCCACAACAGAGAACACCGGGGAGCTGTTTTTT. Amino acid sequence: CATSTTENTGELFF.

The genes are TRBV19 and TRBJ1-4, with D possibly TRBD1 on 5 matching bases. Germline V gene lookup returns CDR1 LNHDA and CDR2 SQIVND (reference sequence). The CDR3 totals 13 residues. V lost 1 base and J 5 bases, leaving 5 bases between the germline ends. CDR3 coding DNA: TGTGCCAGTAGTATAGGGACAAATGAAAAACTGTTTTTT. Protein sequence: CASSIGTNEKLFF.

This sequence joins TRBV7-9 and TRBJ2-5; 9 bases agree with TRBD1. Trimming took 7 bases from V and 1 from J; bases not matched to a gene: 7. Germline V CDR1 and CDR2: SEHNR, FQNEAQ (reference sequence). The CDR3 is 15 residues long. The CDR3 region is CASTQGATLQETQYF. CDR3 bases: TGTGCCAGCACACAGGGGGCTACTCTCCAAGAGACCCAGTACTTC. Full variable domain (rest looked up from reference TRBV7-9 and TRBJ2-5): DTGVSQNPRHKITKRGQNVTFRCDPISEHNRLYWYRQTLGQGPEFLTYFQNEAQLEKSRLLSDRFSAERPKGSFSTLEIQRTEQGDSAMYLCASTQGATLQETQYFGPGTRLLVL.

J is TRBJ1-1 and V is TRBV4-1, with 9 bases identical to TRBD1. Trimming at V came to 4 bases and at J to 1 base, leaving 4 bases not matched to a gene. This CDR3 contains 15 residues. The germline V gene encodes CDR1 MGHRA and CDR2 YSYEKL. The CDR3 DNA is TGCGCCAGCAGCCCCCTGACAGGGGGGAACACTGAAGCTTTCTTT. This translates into CASSPLTGGNTEAFF.

The CDR3 loop reads CASTAGERREQYF. CDR3 DNA sequence: TGTGCCAGCACGGCGGGGGAAAGGCGCGAGCAGTACTTC. The chain is built from TRBV6-1 and TRBJ2-7; 7 bases agree with TRBD2. The germline V gene has CDR1 MNHNS and CDR2 SASEGT. The CDR3 contains 13 residues. V dropped 7 bases and J dropped 6; count of bases not matched to a gene: 9.

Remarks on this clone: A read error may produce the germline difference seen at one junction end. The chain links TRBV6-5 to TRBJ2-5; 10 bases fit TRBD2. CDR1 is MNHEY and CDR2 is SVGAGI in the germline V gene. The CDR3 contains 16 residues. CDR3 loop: CASSHSLAGVQETQYF. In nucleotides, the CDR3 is TGTGCCAGCAGTCACTCGCTAGCGGGGGTCCAAGAGACCCAGTACTTC.

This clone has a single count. This chain's CDR3 is CASSLSGNSYEQYF. The CDR3 coding sequence is TGTGCCAGCAGTTTGAGCGGGAACAGCTACGAGCAGTACTTC. The chain has TRBV27 and TRBJ2-7; 7 bases map to TRBD2. V was pared by 3 bases and J by 3 bases, with 5 bases of the junction left unmatched. This CDR3 comprises 14 residues. CDR1 is MNHEY and CDR2 is SMNVEV in the germline V gene (reference sequence).

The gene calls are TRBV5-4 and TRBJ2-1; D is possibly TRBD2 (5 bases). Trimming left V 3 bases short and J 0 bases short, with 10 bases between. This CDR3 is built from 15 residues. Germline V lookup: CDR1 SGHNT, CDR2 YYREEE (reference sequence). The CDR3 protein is CASSSYTSSYNEQFF. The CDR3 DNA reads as TGTGCCAGCAGCTCTTATACTAGCTCCTACAATGAGCAGTTCTTC.

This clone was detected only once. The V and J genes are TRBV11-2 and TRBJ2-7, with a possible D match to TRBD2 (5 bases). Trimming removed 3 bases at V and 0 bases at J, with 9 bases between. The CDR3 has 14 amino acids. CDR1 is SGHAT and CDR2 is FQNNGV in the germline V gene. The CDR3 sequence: CASSFPGSSYEQYF. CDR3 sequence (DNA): TGTGCCAGCAGCTTCCCGGGGAGCTCCTACGAGCAGTACTTC.

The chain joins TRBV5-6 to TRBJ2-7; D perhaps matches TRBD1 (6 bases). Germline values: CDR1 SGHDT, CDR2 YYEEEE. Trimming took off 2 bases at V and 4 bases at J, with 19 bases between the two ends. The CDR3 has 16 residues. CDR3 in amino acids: CASSFLGQGIFYEQYF. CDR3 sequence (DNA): TGTGCCAGCAGCTTCTTAGGTCAGGGGATTTTTTACGAGCAGTACTTC.

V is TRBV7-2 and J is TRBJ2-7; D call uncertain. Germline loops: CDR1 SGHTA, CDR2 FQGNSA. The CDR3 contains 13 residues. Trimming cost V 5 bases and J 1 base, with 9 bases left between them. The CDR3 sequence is CASSPRLSYEQYF. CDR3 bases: TGTGCCAGCAGCCCCCGTTTGTCCTACGAGCAGTACTTC.

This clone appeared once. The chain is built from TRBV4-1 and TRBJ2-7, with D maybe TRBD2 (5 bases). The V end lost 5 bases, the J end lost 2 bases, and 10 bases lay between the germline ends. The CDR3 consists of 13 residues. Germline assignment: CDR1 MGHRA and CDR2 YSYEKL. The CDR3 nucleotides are TGCGCCAGCAGCGGCTACGGGGCCTACGAGCAGTACTTC. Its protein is CASSGYGAYEQYF.

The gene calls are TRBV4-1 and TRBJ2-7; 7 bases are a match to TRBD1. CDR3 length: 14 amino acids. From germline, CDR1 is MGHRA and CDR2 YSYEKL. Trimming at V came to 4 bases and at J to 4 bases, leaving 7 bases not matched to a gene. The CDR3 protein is CASSPRTGGYEQYF. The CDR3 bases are TGCGCCAGCAGCCCTCGGACAGGCGGATACGAGCAGTACTTC.